Described below is a single TCR beta chain sequence and its context. Germline loops: CDR1 SGDLS, CDR2 YYNGEE. The germline V and J ends were trimmed by 2 bases and 3 bases, with 23 bases remaining between them. The CDR3 is 18 amino acids. These data are taken from a study of blood T cell repertoires in COVID-19. Study context: There were acute and convalescent COVID-19 samples, and they came from the United States, Italy and Spain.

The data were produced by immunoSEQ multiplex PCR, yet TCRdb's version contains in-frame clones alone and is incomplete. Of over 150,000 clones in the sample, 80% to 90% were seen once. This sequence originates from a woman between 55 and 75 years old who had recovered from COVID-19. Sequencing was carried out using peripheral blood. The V call is TRBV9, the J call TRBJ1-1; tentatively, D is TRBD1 (5 bases). CDR3 sequence (DNA): TGTGCCAGCAGCGTGACCATGGACCCCCGAGGAGGGGACACTGAAGCTTTCTTT. It is translated as CASSVTMDPRGGDTEAFF.